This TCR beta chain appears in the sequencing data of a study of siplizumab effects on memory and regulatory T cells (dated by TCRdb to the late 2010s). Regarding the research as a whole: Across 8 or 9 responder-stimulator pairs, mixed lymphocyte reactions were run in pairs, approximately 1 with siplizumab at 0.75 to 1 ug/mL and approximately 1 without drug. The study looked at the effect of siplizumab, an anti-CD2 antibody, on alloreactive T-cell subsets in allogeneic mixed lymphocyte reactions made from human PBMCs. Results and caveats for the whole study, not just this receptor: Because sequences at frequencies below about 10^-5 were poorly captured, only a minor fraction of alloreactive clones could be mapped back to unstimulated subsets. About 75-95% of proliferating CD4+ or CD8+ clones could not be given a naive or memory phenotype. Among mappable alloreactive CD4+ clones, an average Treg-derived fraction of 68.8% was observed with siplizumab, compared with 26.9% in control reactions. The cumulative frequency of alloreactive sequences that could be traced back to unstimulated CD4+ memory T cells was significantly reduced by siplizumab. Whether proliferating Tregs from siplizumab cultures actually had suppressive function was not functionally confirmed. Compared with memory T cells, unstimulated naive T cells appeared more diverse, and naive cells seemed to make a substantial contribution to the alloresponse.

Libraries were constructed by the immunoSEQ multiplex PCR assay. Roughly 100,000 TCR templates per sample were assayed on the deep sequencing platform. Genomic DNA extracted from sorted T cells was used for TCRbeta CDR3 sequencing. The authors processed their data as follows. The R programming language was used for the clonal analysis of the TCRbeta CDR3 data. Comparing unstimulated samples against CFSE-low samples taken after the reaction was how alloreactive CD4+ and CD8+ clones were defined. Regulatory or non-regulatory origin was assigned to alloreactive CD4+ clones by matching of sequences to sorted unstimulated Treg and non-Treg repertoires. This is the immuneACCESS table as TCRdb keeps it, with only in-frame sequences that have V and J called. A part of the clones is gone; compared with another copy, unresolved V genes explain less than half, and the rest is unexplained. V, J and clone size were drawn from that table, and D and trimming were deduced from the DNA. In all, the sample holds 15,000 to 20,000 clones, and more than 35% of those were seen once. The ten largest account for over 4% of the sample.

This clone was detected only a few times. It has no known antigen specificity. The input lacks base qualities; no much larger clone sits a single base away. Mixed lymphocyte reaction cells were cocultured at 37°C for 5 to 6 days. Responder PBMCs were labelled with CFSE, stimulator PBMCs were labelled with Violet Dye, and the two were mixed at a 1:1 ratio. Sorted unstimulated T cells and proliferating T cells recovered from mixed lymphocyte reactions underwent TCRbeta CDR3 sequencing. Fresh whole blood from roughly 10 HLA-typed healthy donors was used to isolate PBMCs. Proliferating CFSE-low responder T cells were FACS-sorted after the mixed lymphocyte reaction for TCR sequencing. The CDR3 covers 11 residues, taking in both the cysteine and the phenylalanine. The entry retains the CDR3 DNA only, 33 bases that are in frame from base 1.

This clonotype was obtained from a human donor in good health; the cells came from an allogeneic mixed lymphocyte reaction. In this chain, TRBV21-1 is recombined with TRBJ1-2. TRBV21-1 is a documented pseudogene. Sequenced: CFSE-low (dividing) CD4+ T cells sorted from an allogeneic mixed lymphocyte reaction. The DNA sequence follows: TGTGCCAGCGAGGGGCATTATGGCTACACCTTC. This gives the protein CASEGHYGYTF.